Listed below are T cell receptor beta chains from one sample, sequenced in a study of blood T cell repertoires in COVID-19. Here immunoSEQ multiplex PCR was the method, and the copy in TCRdb shows in-frame clones only, minus some. The sample lists some 150,000 clones; 70% to 90% were seen once. Sample: peripheral blood. These receptors were taken from a woman in her 70s with acute or convalescent COVID-19. Both conserved end residues are part of each CDR3. The D gene is left open where the match is weak. A row's size may be missing; if present it is once, few, many or a size class.

CDR3 protein,CDR3 DNA,V gene,clone size,D gene,J gene
CASRMDSTNEKLFF,TGTGCCAGCCGTATGGACAGTACCAATGAAAAACTGTTTTTT,TRBV6-5,.,.,TRBJ1-4
CASSYAMYGDDRDNEKLFF,TGTGCCAGCAGTTATGCTATGTATGGGGATGACAGGGATAATGAAAAACTGTTTTTT,TRBV6-9,.,TRBD1,TRBJ1-4
CASSESVTSGGTGTQYF,TGTGCCAGCAGCGAGAGCGTGACTAGCGGGGGGACCGGTACGCAGTATTTT,TRBV2,.,TRBD2,TRBJ2-3
CASSPRWGDGTEAFF,TGTGCCAGCAGCCCACGTTGGGGGGATGGGACTGAAGCTTTCTTT,TRBV7-8,.,.,TRBJ1-1
CASSPSRNTDTQYF,TGTGCCAGCTCACCAAGCAGGAACACAGATACGCAGTATTTT,TRBV18,.,.,TRBJ2-3
CASSQNSGSSAAFF,TGTGCCAGCAGCCAAAATTCGGGGTCCTCGGCTGCTTTCTTT,TRBV3-1/TRBV3-2,.,.,TRBJ1-1
CASSPRGGRDNEQFF,TGTGCCAGCTCACCCCGGGGGGGCCGGGACAATGAGCAGTTCTTC,TRBV18,.,TRBD2,TRBJ2-1
CASSPGVTAMVGYTF,TGTGCCAGCAGCCCAGGAGTGACAGCCATGGTAGGCTACACCTTC,TRBV3-1/TRBV3-2,.,.,TRBJ1-2
CASSFRQASSTDTQYF,TGCGCCAGCAGCTTTCGACAGGCCTCTAGCACAGATACGCAGTATTTT,TRBV5-1,once,.,TRBJ2-3
CASSPRQGGTGELFF,TGTGCCAGCAGCCCGAGACAGGGTGGAACCGGGGAGCTGTTTTTT,TRBV11-3,.,TRBD1,TRBJ2-2
CAISRSGGNQPQHF,TGTGCCATCAGCAGGTCAGGGGGGAATCAGCCCCAGCATTTT,TRBV10-3,.,TRBD1,TRBJ1-5
CASSYPSGGPGQETQYF,TGTGCCAGCAGCTATCCTAGCGGGGGGCCGGGGCAAGAGACCCAGTACTTC,TRBV11-2,.,TRBD2,TRBJ2-5
CASSSRQGPQHF,TGTGCCAGCAGTTCGCGACAGGGGCCCCAGCATTTT,TRBV6-5,few,TRBD1,TRBJ1-5
CASSDPGYTGELFF,TGTGCCAGCAGTGACCCCGGGTACACCGGGGAGCTGTTTTTT,TRBV6-6,.,.,TRBJ2-2
CASSIGGAGQPQHF,TGTGCCAGTAGTATTGGAGGGGCCGGGCAGCCCCAGCATTTT,TRBV19,.,.,TRBJ1-5
CASSSLPGQGGNQPQHF,TGTGCCAGCAGCTCTCTCCCGGGACAGGGTGGCAATCAGCCCCAGCATTTT,TRBV7-6,.,TRBD1,TRBJ1-5
CAIRQGRPYEQYF,TGTGCCATACGACAGGGCCGACCCTACGAGCAGTACTTC,TRBV24-1,.,TRBD1,TRBJ2-7
CASSSWTSGGQETQYF,TGTGCCAGCAGCTCTTGGACTAGCGGGGGACAAGAGACCCAGTACTTC,TRBV7-8,.,TRBD2,TRBJ2-5
CASSEALMGRGQKKLFF,TGTGCCAGCAGTGAAGCGCTTATGGGCAGGGGGCAAAAAAAACTGTTTTTT,TRBV2,.,TRBD1,TRBJ1-4
CASSHGTVNNEKLFF,TGCGCCAGCAGCCACGGGACAGTCAATAATGAAAAACTGTTTTTT,TRBV4-3,.,TRBD1,TRBJ1-4
CASSQGTLGQGIYEQYF,TGCGCCAGCAGCCAAGGGACACTGGGACAGGGTATCTACGAGCAGTACTTC,TRBV4-1,.,TRBD1,TRBJ2-7
CASSLSGGAWETQYF,TGTGCCAGCAGCCTTAGCGGGGGGGCTTGGGAGACCCAGTACTTC,TRBV7-9,.,TRBD2,TRBJ2-5
CASSPELRSETQYF,TGTGCCAGCAGCCCCGAGCTCAGGTCGGAGACCCAGTACTTC,TRBV7-2,once,.,TRBJ2-5
CASSSNPPGKGDTQYF,TGTGCCAGCAGCTCAAACCCCCCCGGGAAGGGAGATACGCAGTATTTT,TRBV11-2,.,.,TRBJ2-3
CASSYSNRELGYGYTF,TGTGCCAGCAGTTACTCGAACAGAGAGCTCGGCTATGGCTACACCTTC,TRBV6-5,.,.,TRBJ1-2
CAWSPSLNTEAFF,TGTGCCTGGAGTCCCTCCTTGAACACTGAAGCTTTCTTT,TRBV30,.,.,TRBJ1-1
CASSEYRQGSGNTIYF,TGTGCCAGCAGTGAATATCGGCAGGGATCTGGAAACACCATATATTTT,TRBV25-1,.,.,TRBJ1-3
CASSIGQGGNQPQHF,TGTGCCAGCAGCATCGGACAGGGAGGCAATCAGCCCCAGCATTTT,TRBV6-5,few,TRBD1,TRBJ1-5
CASSMGTGSHYEQYF,TGCGCCAGCAGCATGGGGACAGGGTCCCACTACGAGCAGTACTTC,TRBV5-1,.,TRBD1,TRBJ2-7
CASSSNPSGGALGELFF,TGTGCCAGCAGCTCTAATCCTAGCGGGGGGGCTCTCGGGGAGCTGTTTTTT,TRBV7-2,.,TRBD2,TRBJ2-2